Listed below are T cell receptor beta chains from one sample, sequenced in a study of cytomegalovirus exposure and HLA in healthy donors. Data came from immunoSEQ multiplex PCR; TCRdb stores just in-frame clones and leaves some out. The sample lists about 150,000 clones, just under 80% occurring once. The sequenced sample consisted of PBMCs. The receptor source for this set is a woman aged 45-59 years in good health and CMV-seropositive. Each CDR3 is given with its conserved first and last residue. D genes are given only for firm matches. Only some rows state a clone size, as once, few, many or a class for expanded clones.

V: TRBV7-9
J: TRBJ1-4
size: .
D: .
DNA: TGTGCCAGCAGCTTCTACCGACAGGATAATGAAAAACTGTTTTTT
CDR3: CASSFYRQDNEKLFF

V: TRBV4-1
J: TRBJ1-4
size: .
D: TRBD1
DNA: TGCGCCAGCAGCCAACCCTTCGGACAGGGAGGGAACGAAAAACTGTTTTTT
CDR3: CASSQPFGQGGNEKLFF

V: TRBV19
J: TRBJ2-7
size: once
D: .
DNA: TGTGCCAGTAGTATATCGATGTGGACGGGGAGCTCCTACGAGCAGTACTTC
CDR3: CASSISMWTGSSYEQYF

V: TRBV5-1
J: TRBJ2-3
size: .
D: .
DNA: TGCGCCAGCAGCTTTAGCAGGGTGGAGTCAGATACGCAGTATTTT
CDR3: CASSFSRVESDTQYF

V: TRBV4-2
J: TRBJ2-5
size: .
D: TRBD2
DNA: TGTGCCAGCAGCCACCTACTAGCGGGGGCTCAAGAGACCCAGTACTTC
CDR3: CASSHLLAGAQETQYF

V: TRBV6-1
J: TRBJ2-2
size: .
D: TRBD1
DNA: TGTGCCAGCAGTTGGGACAGGAAGAACGGGGAGCTGTTTTTT
CDR3: CASSWDRKNGELFF

V: TRBV7-9
J: TRBJ2-7
size: .
D: .
DNA: TGTGCCAGCAGTCCCCCCCCTTCGCAGGGCCGACCCTACGAGCAGTACTTC
CDR3: CASSPPPSQGRPYEQYF

V: TRBV5-4
J: TRBJ2-1
size: .
D: .
DNA: TGTGCCAGCAGCTTGGATCTGTACAATGAGCAGTTCTTC
CDR3: CASSLDLYNEQFF

V: TRBV4-2
J: TRBJ2-2
size: few
D: TRBD1
DNA: TGTGCCAGCAGCCCGCCCCGAGGGGACAGGGGCACCGGGGAGCTGTTTTTT
CDR3: CASSPPRGDRGTGELFF

V: TRBV7-9
J: TRBJ2-3
size: .
D: TRBD2
DNA: TGTGCCAGCAGCTTAAGGGGACTAGCGCAACTGGGAGATACGCAGTATTTT
CDR3: CASSLRGLAQLGDTQYF

V: TRBV6-5
J: TRBJ2-5
size: .
D: .
DNA: TGTGCCAGCAGGCCTTCAGGGGAAGAGACCCAGTACTTC
CDR3: CASRPSGEETQYF

V: TRBV4-1
J: TRBJ2-7
size: once
D: .
DNA: TGCGCCAGCAGCCGGACGGTCAAGGGAGACTACGAGCAGTACTTC
CDR3: CASSRTVKGDYEQYF

V: TRBV4-1
J: TRBJ2-7
size: few
D: TRBD2
DNA: TGCGCCAGCAGCCGCCGGCGGGAGGGGGCCACCTACGAGCAGTACTTC
CDR3: CASSRRREGATYEQYF

V: TRBV18
J: TRBJ2-2
size: .
D: TRBD1
DNA: TGTGCCAGCTCACCACAGGGACAGGGGAACACCGGGGAGCTGTTTTTT
CDR3: CASSPQGQGNTGELFF

V: TRBV12-5
J: TRBJ1-2
size: few
D: .
DNA: TGTGCTAGTGGTTTGTTTCGACACGGGGTTAGCTATGGCTACACCTTC
CDR3: CASGLFRHGVSYGYTF

V: TRBV6-1
J: TRBJ1-2
size: .
D: .
DNA: TGTGCCAGCATCGAGGGAGGGGTCCCTAACTATGGCTACACCTTC
CDR3: CASIEGGVPNYGYTF

V: TRBV6-5
J: TRBJ1-6
size: .
D: .
DNA: TGTGCCAGCAGCCTCTACGGGACAATGAATTCACCCCTCCACTTT
CDR3: CASSLYGTMNSPLHF

V: TRBV18
J: TRBJ1-2
size: .
D: .
DNA: TGTGCCAGCTCACGCAACAGGGATGGCTACACCTTC
CDR3: CASSRNRDGYTF

V: TRBV7-9
J: TRBJ1-2
size: .
D: .
DNA: TGTGCCAGTCCAGGGGACAATAATGGGGATGGCTACACCTTC
CDR3: CASPGDNNGDGYTF

V: TRBV6-1
J: TRBJ2-7
size: .
D: TRBD2
DNA: TGTGCCAGCAGAGCGGGGTCCTACGAGCAGTACTTC
CDR3: CASRAGSYEQYF

V: TRBV9
J: TRBJ2-1
size: once
D: TRBD2
DNA: TGTGCCAGCAGCGTAGGTCAAGCGGGGTACTACAATGAGCAGTTCTTC
CDR3: CASSVGQAGYYNEQFF

V: TRBV18
J: TRBJ1-1
size: .
D: .
DNA: TGTGCCAGCTCACCTCAGGGAGGGGACACTGAAGCTTTCTTT
CDR3: CASSPQGGDTEAFF